The rows below give T cell receptor beta chains drawn from one sample of a study of blood T cells in healthy people across ages. MiXCR, applied by TCRdb to the 5' RACE reads, yields one record per CDR3 protein. The sample has 1.2 million to 1.5 million distinct CDR3 sequences; 59% are singletons. Source material: blood. The receptors were gathered from a man between 18 and 29 years old in good health. Both conserved end residues are part of each CDR3. A D gene is named only where the DNA matches it firmly. Clone sizes are given selectively: once, few, many, or a class where the clone is expanded.

D | J | V | size | DNA | CDR3
TRBD1 | TRBJ1-2 | TRBV6-1 | - | TGTGCCAGCACCACGACAGGGGGGGTTGGCTACACCTTC | CASTTTGGVGYTF
TRBD1 | TRBJ2-7 | TRBV5-1 | once | TGCGCCAGCAGCTTGGCTCCGACAGGGGGCTCCTACGAGCAGTACTTC | CASSLAPTGGSYEQYF
- | TRBJ2-6 | TRBV5-1 | - | TGCGCCAGCCGCCACCAGACTCTTCACTCTGGGGCCAACGTCCTGACTTTC | CASRHQTLHSGANVLTF
- | TRBJ1-1 | TRBV4-2 | - | TGTGCCAGCAGCCAAGAGGTCAGAAACACTGAAGCTTTCTTT | CASSQEVRNTEAFF
- | TRBJ2-2 | TRBV12-3/TRBV12-4 | - | TGTGCCAGCAGTTTCGCCACACCGAACACCGGGGAGCTGTTTTTT | CASSFATPNTGELFF
- | TRBJ2-3 | TRBV20-1 | - | TGCAGTGCTAGGTCCACTAGTTTTACGCAGTATTTT | CSARSTSFTQYF
- | TRBJ2-3 | TRBV9 | few | TGTGCCAGCAGCGTCGAAGGGTTCACAGATACGCAGTATTTT | CASSVEGFTDTQYF
TRBD1 | TRBJ2-1 | TRBV29-1 | - | TGCAGCGGGTCCCAGGGGGAGACCCAGTTCTTC | CSGSQGETQFF
- | TRBJ2-3 | TRBV2 | few | TGTGCCAGCAGGGAGGACGTAAGTCCAGATACGCAGTATTTT | CASREDVSPDTQYF
TRBD1 | TRBJ2-7 | TRBV29-1 | - | TGCAGCGGTTCGTTGCGACAGGGCCCAACCTACGAGCAGTACTTC | CSGSLRQGPTYEQYF
TRBD2 | TRBJ2-1 | TRBV9 | - | TGTGCCAGCAGCTTTAGCGGGGGAGAGGGGAATGAGCAGTTCTTC | CASSFSGGEGNEQFF
TRBD2 | TRBJ2-3 | TRBV5-1 | - | TGCGCCAGCACATCTGAAGCGGGGGTATACACAGATACGCAGTATTTT | CASTSEAGVYTDTQYF
TRBD2 | TRBJ2-7 | TRBV7-9 | - | TGTGCCAGCAGCTGGCCCTTAACGACTAGCGGAGCCTACGAGCAGTACTTC | CASSWPLTTSGAYEQYF
TRBD1 | TRBJ1-3 | TRBV6-6 | - | TGTGCCAGCAGTTACGACAGGGGAGGGGGGGCGAGAAACACCATATATTTT | CASSYDRGGGARNTIYF
TRBD2 | TRBJ2-7 | TRBV4-3 | few | TGCGCCAGCAGCCAAGATTTTACGACTAGCGCAGAGTACTTC | CASSQDFTTSAEYF
TRBD2 | TRBJ2-7 | TRBV20-1 | few | TGCAGTGCTAGTCGGACTAGCGGGAACTACGAGCAGTACTTC | CSASRTSGNYEQYF
- | TRBJ1-1 | TRBV10-3 | - | TGTGCCATCAGTGAATCCAGACCCTTTTGCTGGCTAGCTTTCTTT | CAISESRPFCWLAFF
- | TRBJ2-1 | TRBV29-1 | - | TGCAGCCTTGAAGATGTACTAGACAATGAGCAGTTCTTC | CSLEDVLDNEQFF
- | TRBJ1-1 | TRBV14 | few | TGTGCCAGCAGCCAAGACGAGGGTATGAACACTGAAGCTTTCTTT | CASSQDEGMNTEAFF
TRBD1 | TRBJ2-1 | TRBV20-1 | - | TGCAGTGCTAGTACAGGGGGGCACAATGAGCAGTTCTTC | CSASTGGHNEQFF
- | TRBJ1-4 | TRBV4-1 | - | TGCGCCAGCAGCCAATCCAGCGGGAGGGCGGGGAAGGAAAAACTGTTTTTT | CASSQSSGRAGKEKLFF
- | TRBJ2-7 | TRBV20-1 | - | TGCAGTGCCGAAACCGGGACGAGATACGAGCAGTACTTC | CSAETGTRYEQYF
- | TRBJ2-1 | TRBV21-1 | - | TGTGCCAGCCCCGGGGGCAGACTACCGACTAGTAACCGACGCAATGAGCAGTTCTTC | CASPGGRLPTSNRRNEQFF
- | TRBJ1-6 | TRBV28 | few | TGTGCCAGCAGTCAGACCGGCATTGAGAGTTCACCCCTCCACTTT | CASSQTGIESSPLHF
TRBD1 | TRBJ1-6 | TRBV12-3/TRBV12-4 | - | TGTGCCAGCAGTTTAGCCCCCGGGACAGGGTCCTATAATTCACCCCTCCACTTT | CASSLAPGTGSYNSPLHF
- | TRBJ1-5 | TRBV15 | - | TGTGCCACCAGCAGAGATCTAAAGGGTTTTCAGCCCCAGCATTTT | CATSRDLKGFQPQHF
TRBD1 | TRBJ2-7 | TRBV25-1 | - | TGTGCCAGCAGCGTGACAGGGGGCGTCTACGAGCAGTACTTC | CASSVTGGVYEQYF
- | TRBJ1-1 | TRBV10-3 | once | TGTGCCATCAGTGGGATGCCTATGAACACTGAAGCTTTCTTT | CAISGMPMNTEAFF
TRBD2 | TRBJ2-4 | TRBV9 | - | TGTGCCAGCAGCGTGGGACTAGCGGGGGAGCGAGGTGAGCAGTACTTC | CASSVGLAGERGEQYF
TRBD1 | TRBJ2-1 | TRBV4-1 | few | TGCGCCAGCAGCCAGATGGGACAGGGAATCAATGAGCAGTTCTTC | CASSQMGQGINEQFF
- | TRBJ2-7 | TRBV4-1 | few | TGCGCCAGCAGCCAACCGGGTACAGCCGTGGCCGAGCAGTACTTC | CASSQPGTAVAEQYF
TRBD2 | TRBJ2-7 | TRBV10-3 | - | TGTGCCATCAGTGTGGTAGCGGGGGACTCCTACGAGCAGTACTTC | CAISVVAGDSYEQYF
- | TRBJ2-7 | TRBV20-1 | - | TGCAGTGCTAGAAGGGCCAGCGTCTCCTACGAGCAGTACTTC | CSARRASVSYEQYF
- | TRBJ2-7 | TRBV29-1 | many | TGCAGCGTTCGGGGGAGTTTGGCCTACGAGCAGTACTTC | CSVRGSLAYEQYF
- | TRBJ2-7 | TRBV27 | - | TGTGCCAGCAGTTTATCGGGGGGCTGGGAGCAGTACTTC | CASSLSGGWEQYF
TRBD1 | TRBJ2-5 | TRBV20-1 | - | TGCAGTGCTGAGCGACAGGGGGAGACCCAGTACTTC | CSAERQGETQYF